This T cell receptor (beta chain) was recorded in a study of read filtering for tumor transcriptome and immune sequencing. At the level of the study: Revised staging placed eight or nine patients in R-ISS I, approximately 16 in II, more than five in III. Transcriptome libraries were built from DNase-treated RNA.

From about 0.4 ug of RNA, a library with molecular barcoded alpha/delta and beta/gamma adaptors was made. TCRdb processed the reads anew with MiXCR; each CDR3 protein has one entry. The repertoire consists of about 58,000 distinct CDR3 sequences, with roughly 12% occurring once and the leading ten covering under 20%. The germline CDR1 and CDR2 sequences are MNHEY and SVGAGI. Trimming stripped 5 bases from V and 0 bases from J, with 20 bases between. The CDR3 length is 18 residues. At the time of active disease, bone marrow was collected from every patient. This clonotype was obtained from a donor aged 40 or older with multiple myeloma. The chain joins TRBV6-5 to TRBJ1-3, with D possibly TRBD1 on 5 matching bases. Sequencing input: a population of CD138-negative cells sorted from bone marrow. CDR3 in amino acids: CASSRTGPTGGSGNTIYF. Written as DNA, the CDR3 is TGTGCCAGCAGTCGTACCGGACCCACCGGGGGCTCTGGAAACACCATATATTTT.